The rows below give T cell receptor beta chains drawn from one sample of a study of identical twins. One entry per CDR3 protein results from TCRdb running MiXCR on the 5' RACE reads. The repertoire includes around 1.7 million distinct CDR3 sequences, about 30% of them detected once, and more than 0.25% sits in the top ten. Specimen: cord blood. These receptors all come from a newborn girl in good health. Each CDR3 is given with its conserved first and last residue. The D gene is left open where the match is weak. Not all rows give a size; the values are once, few, many and, for expanded clones, a class.

CASSPPWGRDHPNEKLFF	TGTGCCAGCTCACCACCGTGGGGCAGGGACCACCCCAATGAAAAACTGTTTTTT	-	once	TRBV18	TRBJ1-4
CAWSGSRGKQYF	TGTGCCTGGAGTGGATCTCGGGGAAAGCAGTACTTC	-	few	TRBV30	TRBJ2-7
CASSPRDRGWYEQYF	TGTGCCAGCAGTCCCCGGGACAGGGGTTGGTACGAGCAGTACTTC	TRBD1	many	TRBV27	TRBJ2-7
CASSGIGTGVSRPQHF	TGTGCCAGCAGCGGGATTGGGACAGGGGTGAGTCGGCCCCAGCATTTT	TRBD1	-	TRBV2	TRBJ1-5
CASSSFAGTGGNEQFF	TGTGCCAGCAGTTCATTCGCCGGGACAGGGGGGAATGAGCAGTTCTTC	TRBD1	few	TRBV12-3/TRBV12-4	TRBJ2-1
CASRPQPWSETQYF	TGTGCCAGCAGACCACAGCCTTGGTCGGAGACCCAGTACTTC	-	many	TRBV6-5	TRBJ2-5
CARMADTQYF	TGTGCCAGAATGGCAGATACGCAGTATTTT	-	-	TRBV11-3	TRBJ2-3
CATSRARRQANYGYTF	TGTGCCACCAGCAGAGCTAGGCGACAGGCTAACTATGGCTACACCTTC	-	many	TRBV15	TRBJ1-2
CASSLSNGGSTDTQYF	TGTGCCAGCAGCTTAAGTAACGGAGGAAGCACAGATACGCAGTATTTT	-	few	TRBV7-2	TRBJ2-3
CVTDTQYF	TGTGTCACAGATACGCAGTATTTT	-	few	TRBV7-9	TRBJ2-3
CASSYRPPGYTF	TGTGCCAGCAGTTATAGACCGCCGGGGTACACCTTC	-	-	TRBV12-3/TRBV12-4	TRBJ1-2
CASSVAGLAYNEQFF	TGTGCCAGCAGCGTAGCGGGCCTTGCCTACAATGAGCAGTTCTTC	TRBD2	many	TRBV7-2	TRBJ2-1
CASRAPDRAKNIQYF	TGTGCCAGCAGAGCGCCTGACAGGGCCAAAAACATTCAGTACTTC	-	many	TRBV28	TRBJ2-4
CASSLTGTGGAEQYF	TGTGCCAGCAGTTTAACCGGGACAGGGGGCGCCGAGCAGTACTTC	TRBD1	-	TRBV28	TRBJ2-7
CATSDWTSGDEQYF	TGTGCCACCAGTGATTGGACTAGCGGGGATGAGCAGTACTTC	TRBD2	-	TRBV24-1	TRBJ2-5
CASSSQGHGELFF	TGTGCCAGCAGCTCGCAGGGGCACGGGGAGCTGTTTTTT	-	-	TRBV7-2	TRBJ2-2
CASSPGSYGYTF	TGTGCCAGCAGCCCGGGGTCTTATGGCTACACCTTC	-	many	TRBV7-2	TRBJ1-2
CASSLSAGPPYEQFF	TGTGCCAGCAGTTTATCGGCAGGACCACCCTACGAGCAGTTCTTC	-	-	TRBV28	TRBJ2-1
CASSMGGANEKLFF	TGTGCCAGCAGTATGGGGGGCGCAAATGAAAAACTGTTTTTT	-	-	TRBV28	TRBJ1-4
CASSYFRQGIDYEQYF	TGTGCCAGCAGTTATTTTCGACAGGGGATAGACTACGAGCAGTACTTC	TRBD1	-	TRBV6-6	TRBJ2-7
CASSPGPPTNEKLFF	TGCGCCAGCAGCCCTGGGCCGCCAACTAATGAAAAACTGTTTTTT	-	once	TRBV5-1	TRBJ1-4
CASSQDFGRNTEAFF	TGTGCCAGCAGCCAAGATTTCGGGAGGAACACTGAAGCTTTCTTT	-	-	TRBV4-2	TRBJ1-1
CASSLAASGSSSYEQYF	TGTGCCAGCAGCTTAGCGGCAAGCGGGTCCAGCTCCTACGAGCAGTACTTC	-	few	TRBV7-2	TRBJ2-7
CATLLAGVSEQFF	TGTGCCACCTTACTAGCGGGAGTAAGTGAGCAGTTCTTC	TRBD2	-	TRBV28	TRBJ2-1
CATSSPGQLTTF	TGTGCCACCAGCAGCCCGGGACAACTGACCACCTTC	-	few	TRBV15	TRBJ1-2
CSARDRGTSEKLFF	TGCAGTGCTAGAGATCGGGGGACCAGTGAAAAACTGTTTTTT	-	-	TRBV20-1	TRBJ1-4
CAGSLGLNSYEQYF	TGTGCCGGCAGTTTAGGTCTGAACTCCTACGAGCAGTACTTC	-	-	TRBV27	TRBJ2-7
CASSQDRMTYEQYF	TGTGCCAGCAGCCAAGACAGGATGACCTACGAGCAGTACTTC	-	-	TRBV4-2	TRBJ2-7
CASSQDLGAMNEKLFF	TGTGCCAGCAGCCAAGATCTGGGGGCCATGAATGAAAAACTGTTTTTT	-	few	TRBV4-2	TRBJ1-4
CASMEGYEQYF	TGTGCCAGCATGGAGGGCTACGAGCAGTACTTC	-	many	TRBV21-1	TRBJ2-7
CSARDPWRGGPDTQYF	TGCAGTGCTAGAGATCCGTGGCGGGGGGGCCCAGATACGCAGTATTTT	TRBD2	-	TRBV20-1	TRBJ2-3
CASSESARYGYTF	TGTGCCAGCAGTGAATCGGCCCGCTATGGCTACACCTTC	-	few	TRBV25-1	TRBJ1-2
CSAREWAPAHNEQYF	TGCAGTGCTAGAGAGTGGGCCCCCGCACACAATGAGCAGTACTTC	-	-	TRBV20-1	TRBJ2-5
CSAQTTGKGYTF	TGCAGTGCTCAGACCACAGGGAAGGGCTACACCTTC	-	few	TRBV20-1	TRBJ1-2
CASSLVGGKTQYF	TGCGCCAGCAGCTTGGTAGGGGGAAAGACCCAGTACTTC	-	-	TRBV5-1	TRBJ2-5
CSASLSSNQPQHF	TGCAGTGCTAGTCTCAGTAGCAATCAGCCCCAGCATTTT	-	few	TRBV20-1	TRBJ1-5
CASSFSDGQETQFF	TGTGCCAGCAGCTTCTCTGACGGCCAAGAGACCCAGTTCTTC	-	-	TRBV5-5	TRBJ2-1
CASSQRFLASAGTDTQYF	TGCGCCAGCAGCCAAAGATTCTTAGCTAGCGCGGGCACAGATACGCAGTATTTT	-	-	TRBV4-1	TRBJ2-3
CAWSGKGTGREKLFF	TGTGCCTGGAGTGGAAAAGGGACAGGGCGGGAAAAACTGTTTTTT	TRBD1	-	TRBV30	TRBJ1-4
CASSLARAIPTDTQYF	TGTGCCAGCAGCTTAGCAAGAGCCATACCCACAGATACGCAGTATTTT	-	-	TRBV13	TRBJ2-3
CASRQPGLATDTQYF	TGTGCCAGCAGGCAACCGGGACTAGCAACAGATACGCAGTATTTT	TRBD2	many	TRBV11-2	TRBJ2-3
CASSLTGWCGYTF	TGTGCCAGCAGCCTCACAGGGTGGTGTGGCTACACCTTC	-	-	TRBV2	TRBJ1-2
CASSSQSKVSEAFF	TGTGCCAGCAGCTCCCAGAGTAAGGTATCTGAAGCTTTCTTT	-	few	TRBV9	TRBJ1-1
CASSFGSSYSNQPQHF	TGTGCCAGCAGTTTCGGCAGCTCTTATAGCAATCAGCCCCAGCATTTT	-	-	TRBV12-3/TRBV12-4	TRBJ1-5
CASTASAETQYF	TGTGCCAGCACCGCTAGCGCTGAGACCCAGTACTTC	-	-	TRBV11-2	TRBJ2-5
CSARDPLGGPDTQYF	TGCAGTGCTAGAGATCCCCTGGGCGGGCCAGATACGCAGTATTTT	-	-	TRBV20-1	TRBJ2-3
CASSMGIYEQYF	TGCGCCAGCAGCATGGGGATTTACGAGCAGTACTTC	-	many	TRBV5-1	TRBJ2-7
CASSLGGRGVSSYNEQFF	TGTGCCAGCAGCTTAGGGGGGCGCGGGGTCTCCTCCTACAATGAGCAGTTCTTC	-	-	TRBV7-2	TRBJ2-1
CASSYGRVKRGGRNEQFF	TGTGCCAGCAGTTACGGTCGAGTAAAGCGGGGGGGCCGAAATGAGCAGTTCTTC	TRBD2	-	TRBV6-5	TRBJ2-1
CASSQVGGTTNNEQFF	TGTGCCAGCAGCCAAGTCGGGGGGACAACTAACAATGAGCAGTTCTTC	-	-	TRBV4-2	TRBJ2-1
CAIGRTDEQFF	TGTGCCATCGGGAGGACAGATGAGCAGTTCTTC	-	-	TRBV3-1	TRBJ2-1
CSVLASGRDTQYF	TGCAGCGTCTTGGCTAGCGGGAGAGATACGCAGTATTTT	TRBD2	many	TRBV29-1	TRBJ2-3
CASSLSGLGYTF	TGCGCCAGCAGCTTGTCAGGGCTCGGCTACACCTTC	-	many	TRBV5-1	TRBJ1-2
CATSTRPGLNEKLFF	TGTGCCACCAGCACCCGACCTGGCTTGAATGAAAAACTGTTTTTT	-	-	TRBV15	TRBJ1-4
CASSEWASGRGYTF	TGTGCCAGCAGTGAATGGGCTTCAGGTCGTGGCTACACCTTC	-	-	TRBV6-1	TRBJ1-2